This record looks at one TCR beta chain sequence and its context. Its antigen is unidentified. Primers included in the PCR were 60 Vbeta and 13 Jbeta primers. Only in-frame clones appear in the TCRdb table, and some are missing; sequencing was by immunoSEQ multiplex PCR. The data hold 150,000 to 200,000 clones, with about 80% observed a single time. These data are taken from a study of cytomegalovirus exposure and HLA in healthy donors. The CDR3 runs 16 residues. Germline lookup yields CDR1 WNHNN and CDR2 SYGVQD (reference sequence). The study, taken as a whole, reports: Confirmation in vitro established that a few CMV-associated chains were specific for CMV antigens. Many donors carried some public TCRs, although rarity characterized most TCR sequences.

Sequenced: PBMCs. This TCR was recovered from a woman younger than 45 in good health and CMV-seronegative. This chain joins TRBV10-1 and TRBJ2-5, with 9 nucleotides matching TRBD1. The J call is in doubt because the DNA end fits TRBJ2-7 better. The CDR3 DNA reads TGCGCCAGCAGTGAGGATGGACAGGGGAAAGGAGACGAGCAGTACTTC. Encoded protein: CASSEDGQGKGDEQYF.